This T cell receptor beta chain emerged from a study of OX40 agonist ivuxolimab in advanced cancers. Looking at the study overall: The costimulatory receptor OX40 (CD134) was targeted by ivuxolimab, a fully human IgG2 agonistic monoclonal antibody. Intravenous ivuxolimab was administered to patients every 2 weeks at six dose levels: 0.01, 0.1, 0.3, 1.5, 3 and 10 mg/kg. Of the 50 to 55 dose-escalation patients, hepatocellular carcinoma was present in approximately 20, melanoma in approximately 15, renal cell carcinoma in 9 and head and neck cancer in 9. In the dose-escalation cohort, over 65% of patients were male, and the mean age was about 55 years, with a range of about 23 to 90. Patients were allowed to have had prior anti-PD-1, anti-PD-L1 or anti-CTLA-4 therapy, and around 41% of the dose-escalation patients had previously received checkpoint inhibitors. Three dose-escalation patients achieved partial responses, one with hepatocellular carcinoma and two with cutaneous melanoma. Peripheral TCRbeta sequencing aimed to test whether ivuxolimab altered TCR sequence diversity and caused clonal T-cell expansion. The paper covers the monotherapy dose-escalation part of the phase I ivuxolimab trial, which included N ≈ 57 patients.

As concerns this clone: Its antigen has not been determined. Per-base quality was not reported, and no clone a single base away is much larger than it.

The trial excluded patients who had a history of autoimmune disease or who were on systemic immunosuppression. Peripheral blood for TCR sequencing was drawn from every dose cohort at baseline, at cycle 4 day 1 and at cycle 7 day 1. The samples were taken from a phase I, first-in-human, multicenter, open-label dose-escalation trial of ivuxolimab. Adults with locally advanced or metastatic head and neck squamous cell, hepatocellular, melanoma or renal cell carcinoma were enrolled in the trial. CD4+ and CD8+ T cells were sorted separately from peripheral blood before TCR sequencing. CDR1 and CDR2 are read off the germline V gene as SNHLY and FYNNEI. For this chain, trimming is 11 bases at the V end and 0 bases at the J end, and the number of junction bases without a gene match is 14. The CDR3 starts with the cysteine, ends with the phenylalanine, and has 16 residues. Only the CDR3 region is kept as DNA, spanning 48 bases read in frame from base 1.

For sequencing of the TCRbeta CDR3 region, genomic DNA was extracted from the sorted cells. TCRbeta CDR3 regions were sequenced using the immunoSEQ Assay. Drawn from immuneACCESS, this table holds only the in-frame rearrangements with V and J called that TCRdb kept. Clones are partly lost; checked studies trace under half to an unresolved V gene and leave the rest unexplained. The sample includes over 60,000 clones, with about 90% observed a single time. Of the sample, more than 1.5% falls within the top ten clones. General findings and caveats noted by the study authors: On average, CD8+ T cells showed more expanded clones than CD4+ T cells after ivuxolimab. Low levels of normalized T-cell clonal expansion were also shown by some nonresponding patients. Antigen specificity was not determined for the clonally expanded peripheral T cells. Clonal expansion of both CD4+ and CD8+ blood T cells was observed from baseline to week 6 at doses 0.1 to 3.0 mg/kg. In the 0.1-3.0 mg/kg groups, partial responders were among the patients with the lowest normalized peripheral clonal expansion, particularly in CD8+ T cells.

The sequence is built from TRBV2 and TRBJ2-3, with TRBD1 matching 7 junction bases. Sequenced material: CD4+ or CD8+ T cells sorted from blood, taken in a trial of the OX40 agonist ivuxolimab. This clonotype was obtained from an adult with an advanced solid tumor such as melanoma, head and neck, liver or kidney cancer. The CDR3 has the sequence CAGYRGTLTSTDTQYF. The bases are TGTGCCGGATACAGGGGAACGCTGACTAGCACAGATACGCAGTATTTT.